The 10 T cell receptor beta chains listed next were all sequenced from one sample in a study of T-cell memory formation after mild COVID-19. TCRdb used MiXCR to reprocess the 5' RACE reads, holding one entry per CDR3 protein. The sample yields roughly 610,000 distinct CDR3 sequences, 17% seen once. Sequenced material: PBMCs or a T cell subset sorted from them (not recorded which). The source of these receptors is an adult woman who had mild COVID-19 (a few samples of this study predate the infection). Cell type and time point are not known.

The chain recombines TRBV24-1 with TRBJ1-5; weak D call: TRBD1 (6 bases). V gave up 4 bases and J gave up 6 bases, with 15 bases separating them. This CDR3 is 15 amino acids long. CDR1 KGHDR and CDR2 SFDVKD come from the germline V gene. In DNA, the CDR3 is TGTGCCACCAGTGAGGGGACATCAGGGATTCAGCCCCAGCATTTT. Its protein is CATSEGTSGIQPQHF.

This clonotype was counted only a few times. CDR3 nucleotide sequence: TGTGCCAGCAGGGAGAGTGGGCAGGGCTATGGCTACACCTTC. It codes for CASRESGQGYGYTF. The chain has TRBV12-3 or TRBV12-4 and TRBJ1-2; TRBD1 is a possible D gene (5 bases). V lost 6 bases and J lost 4, with 15 bases in between. CDR3 length: 14 amino acids.

CDR3 region: CASSWSRAGKTQYF. CDR3 nucleotides: TGTGCCAGCAGTTGGTCCCGAGCAGGGAAGACCCAGTACTTC. This chain joins TRBV6-2 or TRBV6-3 and TRBJ2-5; D perhaps matches TRBD1 (5 bases). The CDR3 runs to 14 residues. Trimming took 4 bases from V and 6 from J, leaving 15 bases between them. Germline CDR1 and CDR2: MNHEY and SVGEGT.

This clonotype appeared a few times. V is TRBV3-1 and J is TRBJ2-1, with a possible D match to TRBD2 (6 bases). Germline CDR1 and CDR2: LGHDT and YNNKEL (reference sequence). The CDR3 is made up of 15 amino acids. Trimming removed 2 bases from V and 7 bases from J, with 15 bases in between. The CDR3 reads CASSQTGGAGNEQFF. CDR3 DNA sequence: TGTGCCAGCAGCCAAACCGGCGGGGCGGGGAATGAGCAGTTCTTC.

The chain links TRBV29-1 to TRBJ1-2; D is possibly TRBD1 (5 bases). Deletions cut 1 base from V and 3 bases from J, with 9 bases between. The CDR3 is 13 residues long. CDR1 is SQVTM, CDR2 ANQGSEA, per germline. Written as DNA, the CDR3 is TGCAGCGTTGAAGGGGGGGAGTACTATGGCTACACCTTC. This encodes CSVEGGEYYGYTF.

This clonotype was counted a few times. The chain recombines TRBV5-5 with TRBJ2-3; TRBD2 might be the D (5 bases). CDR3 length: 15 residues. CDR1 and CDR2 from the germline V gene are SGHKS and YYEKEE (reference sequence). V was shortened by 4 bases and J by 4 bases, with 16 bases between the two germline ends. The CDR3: CASSAHRGGADTQYF. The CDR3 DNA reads TGTGCCAGCAGCGCTCATCGTGGAGGCGCAGATACGCAGTATTTT.

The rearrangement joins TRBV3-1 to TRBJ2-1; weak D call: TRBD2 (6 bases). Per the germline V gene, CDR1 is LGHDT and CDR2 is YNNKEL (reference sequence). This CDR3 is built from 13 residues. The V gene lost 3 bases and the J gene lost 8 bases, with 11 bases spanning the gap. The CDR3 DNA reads TGTGCCAGCAGCCACGCGGGGCCGGATGAGCAGTTCTTC. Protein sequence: CASSHAGPDEQFF.

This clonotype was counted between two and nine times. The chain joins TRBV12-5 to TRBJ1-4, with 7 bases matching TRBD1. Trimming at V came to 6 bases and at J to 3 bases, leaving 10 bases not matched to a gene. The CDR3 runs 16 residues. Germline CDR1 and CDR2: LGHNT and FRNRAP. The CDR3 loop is CASGRQGDSPNEKLFF. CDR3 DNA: TGTGCTAGTGGCCGTCAAGGGGACAGTCCTAATGAAAAACTGTTTTTT. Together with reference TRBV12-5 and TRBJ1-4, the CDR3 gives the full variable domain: DARVTQTPRHKVTEMGQEVTMRCQPILGHNTVFWYRQTMMQGLELLAYFRNRAPLDDSGMPKDRFSAEMPDATLATLKIQPSEPRDSAVYFCASGRQGDSPNEKLFFGSGTQLSVL.

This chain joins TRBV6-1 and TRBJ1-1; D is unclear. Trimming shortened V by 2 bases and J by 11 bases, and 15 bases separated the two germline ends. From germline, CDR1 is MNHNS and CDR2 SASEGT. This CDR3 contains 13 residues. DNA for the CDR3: TGTGCCAGCAGTGAACGTGTTAAGCGGTCGGCTTTCTTT. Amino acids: CASSERVKRSAFF.

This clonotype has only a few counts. The CDR3 nucleotides read TGTGCCAGCAGCCCCCCGGCCGGAGGGGAAAACACTGAAGCTTTCTTT. It codes for CASSPPAGGENTEAFF. J is TRBJ1-1 and V is TRBV4-2, with D maybe TRBD1 (5 bases). With 4 bases removed from V and 2 bases from J, the gap between germline ends came to 17 bases. Per the germline V gene, CDR1 is LGHNA and CDR2 is YNFKEQ. The CDR3 extends over 16 amino acids.